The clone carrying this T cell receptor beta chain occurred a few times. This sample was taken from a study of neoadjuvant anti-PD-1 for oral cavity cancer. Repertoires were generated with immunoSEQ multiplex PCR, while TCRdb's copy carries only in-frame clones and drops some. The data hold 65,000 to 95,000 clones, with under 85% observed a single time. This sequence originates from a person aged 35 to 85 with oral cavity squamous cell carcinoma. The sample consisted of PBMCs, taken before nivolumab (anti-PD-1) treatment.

The CDR3 DNA follows: TGTGCCAGCAGCTTAGGGACAGGGTACACCGGGGAGCTGTTTTTT. Protein sequence: CASSLGTGYTGELFF. This rearrangement joins TRBV7-8 to TRBJ2-2, with 8 nucleotides matching TRBD1. This CDR3 has 15 residues. Germline lookup yields CDR1 SGHVS and CDR2 FQNEAQ. The V segment lost 1 base and the J segment 3 bases; nucleotides outside the gene matches: 1.